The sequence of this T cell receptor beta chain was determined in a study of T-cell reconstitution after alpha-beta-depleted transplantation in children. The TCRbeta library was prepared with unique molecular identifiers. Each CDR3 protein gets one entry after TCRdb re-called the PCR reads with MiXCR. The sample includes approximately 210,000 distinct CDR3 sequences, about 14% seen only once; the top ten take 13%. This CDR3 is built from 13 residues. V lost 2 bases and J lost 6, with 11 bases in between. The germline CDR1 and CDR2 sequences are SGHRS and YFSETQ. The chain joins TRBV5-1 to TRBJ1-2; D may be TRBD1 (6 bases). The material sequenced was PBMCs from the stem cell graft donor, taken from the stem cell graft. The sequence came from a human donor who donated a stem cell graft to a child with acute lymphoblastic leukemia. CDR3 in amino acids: CASSLSGGHGYTF. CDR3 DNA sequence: TGCGCCAGCAGCTTAAGTGGGGGGCATGGCTACACCTTC.